This T cell receptor beta chain was profiled in a study of T-cell memory formation after mild COVID-19. TCRdb reprocessed the 5' RACE reads with MiXCR, giving one entry per CDR3 protein. The table has under 300,000 distinct CDR3 sequences, about 15% seen once. This clonotype was counted between two and nine times. The V gene lost 5 bases and the J gene lost 4 bases, with 17 bases spanning the gap. Germline loops: CDR1 SGHNT, CDR2 YYREEE (reference sequence). This CDR3 contains 15 residues. Sequencing was performed on PBMCs or a T cell subset sorted from them (not recorded which). The TCR originated in a man between 18 and 35 years old who had mild COVID-19 (a few samples of this study predate the infection). Cell type and time point are not known. The rearrangement joins TRBV5-4 to TRBJ2-3; TRBD1 might be the D (6 bases). In DNA, the CDR3 is TGTGCCAGCAGAAGGGAACAGGGAAAATCAGATACGCAGTATTTT. The encoded protein is CASRREQGKSDTQYF.